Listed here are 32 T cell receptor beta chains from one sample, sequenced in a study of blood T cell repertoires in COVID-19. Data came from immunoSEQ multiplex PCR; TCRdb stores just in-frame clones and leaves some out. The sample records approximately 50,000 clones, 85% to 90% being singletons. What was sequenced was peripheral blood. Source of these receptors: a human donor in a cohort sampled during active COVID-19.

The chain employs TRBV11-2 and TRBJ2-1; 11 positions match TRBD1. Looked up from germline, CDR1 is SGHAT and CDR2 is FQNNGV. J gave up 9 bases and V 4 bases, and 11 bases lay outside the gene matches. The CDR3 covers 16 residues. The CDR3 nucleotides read TGTGCCAGCAGCTCAAAAGGGGACAGGGGGGTCCTTGAGCAGTTCTTC. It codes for CASSSKGDRGVLEQFF.

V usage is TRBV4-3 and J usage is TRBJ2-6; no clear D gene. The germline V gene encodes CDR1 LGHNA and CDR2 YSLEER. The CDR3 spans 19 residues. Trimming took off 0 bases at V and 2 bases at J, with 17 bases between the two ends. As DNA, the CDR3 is TGCGCCAGCAGCCAAGAGGTAGCTTTGTTACGGGCTGGGGCCAACGTCCTGACTTTC. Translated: CASSQEVALLRAGANVLTF.

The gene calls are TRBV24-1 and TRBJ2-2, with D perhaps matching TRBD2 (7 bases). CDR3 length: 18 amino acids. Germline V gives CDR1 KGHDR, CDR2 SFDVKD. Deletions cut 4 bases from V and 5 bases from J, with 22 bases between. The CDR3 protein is CATSETGGRAPRTGELFF. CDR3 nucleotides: TGTGCCACCAGTGAAACGGGGGGCCGTGCGCCCAGGACCGGGGAGCTGTTTTTT.

CDR3: CASSSPNAYEQYF. DNA for the CDR3: TGCGCCAGCAGCTCCCCTAATGCCTACGAGCAGTACTTC. The chain carries TRBV5-1 and TRBJ2-7; D remains unclear. Germline loops: CDR1 SGHRS, CDR2 YFSETQ. This CDR3 contains 13 residues. Trimming left V 3 bases short and J 2 bases short, with 9 bases between. Supplemented by reference TRBV5-1 and TRBJ2-7, the full variable domain reads KAGVTQTPRYLIKTRGQQVTLSCSPISGHRSVSWYQQTPGQGLQFLFEYFSETQRNKGNFPGRFSGRQFSNSRSEMNVSTLELGDSALYLCASSSPNAYEQYFGPGTRLTVT.

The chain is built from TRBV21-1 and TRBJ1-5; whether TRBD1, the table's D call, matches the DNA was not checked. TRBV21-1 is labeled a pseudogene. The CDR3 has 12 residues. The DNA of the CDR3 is TGTGCCAGCACGTTACAAGTACAGCCCCAGCATTTT. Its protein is CASTLQVQPQHF.

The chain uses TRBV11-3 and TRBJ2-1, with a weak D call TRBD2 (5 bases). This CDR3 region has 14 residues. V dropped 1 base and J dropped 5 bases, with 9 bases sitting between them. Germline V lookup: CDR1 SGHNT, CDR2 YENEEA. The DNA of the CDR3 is TGTGCCAGCAGCTTAGCGCCGGGAAACAATGAGCAGTTCTTC. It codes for CASSLAPGNNEQFF.

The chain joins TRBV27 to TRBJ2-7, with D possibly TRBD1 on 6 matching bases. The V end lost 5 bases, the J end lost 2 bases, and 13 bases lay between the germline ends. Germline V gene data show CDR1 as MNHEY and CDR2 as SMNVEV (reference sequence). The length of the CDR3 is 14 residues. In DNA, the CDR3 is TGTGCCAGCAGTCCCCACCGGACAGCCTACGAGCAGTACTTC. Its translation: CASSPHRTAYEQYF.

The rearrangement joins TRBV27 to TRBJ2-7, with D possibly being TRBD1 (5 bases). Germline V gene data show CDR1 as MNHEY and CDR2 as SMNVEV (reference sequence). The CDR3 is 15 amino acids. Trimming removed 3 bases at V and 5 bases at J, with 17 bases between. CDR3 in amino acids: CASSFGFQGLNEQYF. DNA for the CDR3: TGTGCCAGCAGTTTCGGGTTTCAGGGCCTGAACGAGCAGTACTTC.

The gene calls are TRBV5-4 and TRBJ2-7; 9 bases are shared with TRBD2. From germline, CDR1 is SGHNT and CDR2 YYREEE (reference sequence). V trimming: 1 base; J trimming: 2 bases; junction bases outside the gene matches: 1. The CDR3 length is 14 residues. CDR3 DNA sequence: TGTGCCAGCAGCTTGAGCGGGGGGACCTACGAGCAGTACTTC. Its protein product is CASSLSGGTYEQYF.

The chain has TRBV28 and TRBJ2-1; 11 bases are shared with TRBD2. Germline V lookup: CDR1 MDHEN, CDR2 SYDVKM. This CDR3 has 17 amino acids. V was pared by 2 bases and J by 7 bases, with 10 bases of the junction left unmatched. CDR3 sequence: CASSLAGLAEQNNEQFF. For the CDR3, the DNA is TGTGCCAGCAGTTTAGCGGGACTAGCGGAACAAAATAATGAGCAGTTCTTC.

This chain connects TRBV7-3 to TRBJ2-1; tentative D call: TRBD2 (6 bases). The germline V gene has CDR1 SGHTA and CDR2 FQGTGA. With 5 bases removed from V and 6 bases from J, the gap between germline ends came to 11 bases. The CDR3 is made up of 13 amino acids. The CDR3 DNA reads TGTGCCAGCAGCCCTGGGACTGGCAATGAGCAGTTCTTC. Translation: CASSPGTGNEQFF.

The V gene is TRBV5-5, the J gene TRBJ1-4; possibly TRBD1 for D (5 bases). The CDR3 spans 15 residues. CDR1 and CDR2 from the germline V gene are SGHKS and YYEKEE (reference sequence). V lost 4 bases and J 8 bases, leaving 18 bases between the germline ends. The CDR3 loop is CASSLSGTQGEKLFF. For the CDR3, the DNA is TGTGCCAGCAGCCTATCCGGGACTCAAGGAGAAAAACTGTTTTTT.

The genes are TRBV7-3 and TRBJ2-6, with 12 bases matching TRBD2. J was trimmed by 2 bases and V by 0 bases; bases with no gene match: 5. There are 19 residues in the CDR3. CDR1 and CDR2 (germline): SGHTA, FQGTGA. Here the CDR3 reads CASSLTLGLAGTGANVLTF. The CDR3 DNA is TGTGCCAGCAGCTTAACATTGGGACTAGCGGGTACTGGGGCCAACGTCCTGACTTTC.

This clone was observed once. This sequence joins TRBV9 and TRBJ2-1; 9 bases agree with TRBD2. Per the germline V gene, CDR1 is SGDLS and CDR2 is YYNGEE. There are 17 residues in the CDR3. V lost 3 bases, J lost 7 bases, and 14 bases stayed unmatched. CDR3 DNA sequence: TGTGCCAGCAGCGGGGGAGGGGTAGCGGGAGTCTATAATGAGCAGTTCTTC. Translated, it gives CASSGGGVAGVYNEQFF. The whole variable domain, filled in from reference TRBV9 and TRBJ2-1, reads DSGVTQTPKHLITATGQRVTLRCSPRSGDLSVYWYQQSLDQGLQFLIQYYNGEERAKGNILERFSAQQFPDLHSELNLSSLELGDSALYFCASSGGGVAGVYNEQFFGPGTRLTVL.

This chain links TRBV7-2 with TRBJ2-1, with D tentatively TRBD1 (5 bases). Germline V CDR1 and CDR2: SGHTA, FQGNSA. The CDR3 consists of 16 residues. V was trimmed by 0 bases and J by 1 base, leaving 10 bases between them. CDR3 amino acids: CASSLAAGLSYNEQFF. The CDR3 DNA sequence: TGTGCCAGCAGCTTAGCGGCAGGGCTTTCCTACAATGAGCAGTTCTTC.

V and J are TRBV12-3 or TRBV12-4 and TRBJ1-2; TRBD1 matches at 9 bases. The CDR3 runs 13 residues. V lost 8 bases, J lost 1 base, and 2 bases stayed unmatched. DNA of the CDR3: TGTGCCAGCCACAGGGGGCGTAACTATGGCTACACCTTC. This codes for CASHRGRNYGYTF.

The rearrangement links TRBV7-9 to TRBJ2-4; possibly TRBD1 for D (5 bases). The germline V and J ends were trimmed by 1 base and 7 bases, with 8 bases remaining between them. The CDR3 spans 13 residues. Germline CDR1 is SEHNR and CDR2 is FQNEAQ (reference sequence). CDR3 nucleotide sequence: TGTGCCAGCAGCTTAGGCAGGGATAACATTCAGTACTTC. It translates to CASSLGRDNIQYF.

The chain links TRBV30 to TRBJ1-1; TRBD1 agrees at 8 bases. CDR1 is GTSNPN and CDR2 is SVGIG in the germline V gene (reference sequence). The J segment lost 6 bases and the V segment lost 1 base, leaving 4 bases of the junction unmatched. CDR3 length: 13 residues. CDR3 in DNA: TGTGCCTGGAGTGGGGGGACAGGTGCTGAAGCTTTCTTT. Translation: CAWSGGTGAEAFF.

The CDR3 DNA follows: TGTGCCAGTAGTATTCAGGTTGACACTGAAGCTTTCTTT. Translating it yields CASSIQVDTEAFF. V and J are TRBV19 and TRBJ1-1, with D unclear. The CDR3 contains 13 residues. V was cut by 3 bases and J by 3 bases, with 8 bases left in between. The germline V gene has CDR1 LNHDA and CDR2 SQIVND (reference sequence).

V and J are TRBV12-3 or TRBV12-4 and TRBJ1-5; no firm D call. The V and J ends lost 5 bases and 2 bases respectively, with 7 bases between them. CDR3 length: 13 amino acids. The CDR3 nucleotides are TGTGCCAGCAGTGCCGGGGGCAATCAGCCCCAGCATTTT. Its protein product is CASSAGGNQPQHF.

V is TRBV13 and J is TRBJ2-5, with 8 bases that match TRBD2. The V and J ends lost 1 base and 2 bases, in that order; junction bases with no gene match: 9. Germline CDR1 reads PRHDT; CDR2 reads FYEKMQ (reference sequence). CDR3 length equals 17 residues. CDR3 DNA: TGTGCCAGCAGCTTAGTCGGTCTAGCGGGCACACAAGAGACCCAGTACTTC. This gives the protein CASSLVGLAGTQETQYF. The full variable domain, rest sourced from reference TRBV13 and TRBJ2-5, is AAGVIQSPRHLIKEKRETATLKCYPIPRHDTVYWYQQGPGQDPQFLISFYEKMQSDKGSIPDRFSAQQFSDYHSELNMSSLELGDSALYFCASSLVGLAGTQETQYFGPGTRLLVL.

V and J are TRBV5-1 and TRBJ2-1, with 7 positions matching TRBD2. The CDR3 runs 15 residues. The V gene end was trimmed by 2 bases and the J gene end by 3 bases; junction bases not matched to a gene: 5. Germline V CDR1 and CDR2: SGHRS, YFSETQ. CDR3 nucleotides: TGCGCCAGCAGCTTCCAGCGGGACCGCTACAATGAGCAGTTCTTC. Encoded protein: CASSFQRDRYNEQFF.

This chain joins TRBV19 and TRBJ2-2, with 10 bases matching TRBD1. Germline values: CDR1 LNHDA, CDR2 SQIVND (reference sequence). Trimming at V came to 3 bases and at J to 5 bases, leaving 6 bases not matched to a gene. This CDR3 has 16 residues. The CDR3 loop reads CASSISGTGATGELFF. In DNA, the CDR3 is TGTGCCAGTAGTATTTCGGGGACAGGGGCGACCGGGGAGCTGTTTTTT.

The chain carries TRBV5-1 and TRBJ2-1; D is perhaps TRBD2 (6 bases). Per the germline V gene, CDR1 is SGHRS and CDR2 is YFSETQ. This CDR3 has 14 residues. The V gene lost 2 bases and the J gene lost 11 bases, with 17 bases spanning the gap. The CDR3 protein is CASSFGGPGTQQFF. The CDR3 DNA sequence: TGCGCCAGCAGCTTTGGGGGACCCGGGACTCAGCAGTTCTTC.

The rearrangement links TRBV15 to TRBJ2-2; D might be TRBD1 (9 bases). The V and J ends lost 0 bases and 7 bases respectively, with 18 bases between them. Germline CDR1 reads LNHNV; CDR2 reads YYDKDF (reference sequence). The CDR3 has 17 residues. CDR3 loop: CATSREQGAGGSGELFF. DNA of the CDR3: TGTGCCACCAGCAGAGAACAGGGGGCGGGAGGCAGCGGGGAGCTGTTTTTT.

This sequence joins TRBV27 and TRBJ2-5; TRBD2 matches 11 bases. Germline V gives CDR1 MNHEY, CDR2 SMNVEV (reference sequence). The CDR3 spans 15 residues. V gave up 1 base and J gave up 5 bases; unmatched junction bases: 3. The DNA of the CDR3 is TGTGCCAGCAGTTTATTCCCTAGCGGGAGGGAGACCCAGTACTTC. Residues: CASSLFPSGRETQYF.

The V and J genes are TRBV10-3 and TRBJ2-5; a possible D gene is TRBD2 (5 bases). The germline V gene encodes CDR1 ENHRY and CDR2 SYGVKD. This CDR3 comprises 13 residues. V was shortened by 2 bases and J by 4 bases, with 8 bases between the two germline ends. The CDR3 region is CAISERGLETQYF. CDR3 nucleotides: TGTGCCATCAGTGAGCGGGGTTTAGAGACCCAGTACTTC.

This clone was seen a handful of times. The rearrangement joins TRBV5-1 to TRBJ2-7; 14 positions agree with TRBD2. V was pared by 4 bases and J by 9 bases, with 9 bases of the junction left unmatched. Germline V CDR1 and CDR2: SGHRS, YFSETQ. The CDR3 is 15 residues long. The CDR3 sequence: CASSGTGLAGVGQYF. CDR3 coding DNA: TGCGCCAGCAGCGGAACGGGACTAGCGGGAGTAGGGCAGTACTTC.

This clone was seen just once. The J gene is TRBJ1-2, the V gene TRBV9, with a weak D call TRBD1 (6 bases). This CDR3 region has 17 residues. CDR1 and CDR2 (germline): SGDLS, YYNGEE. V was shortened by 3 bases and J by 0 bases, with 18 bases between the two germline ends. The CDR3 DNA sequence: TGTGCCAGCAGCGAGGGGGTAACGGCCCTAACTAACTATGGCTACACCTTC. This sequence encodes CASSEGVTALTNYGYTF.

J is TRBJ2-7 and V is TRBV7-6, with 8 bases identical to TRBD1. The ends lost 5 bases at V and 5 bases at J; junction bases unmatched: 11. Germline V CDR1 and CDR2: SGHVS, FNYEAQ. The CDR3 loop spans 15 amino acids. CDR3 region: CASSQTSGGVHEQYF. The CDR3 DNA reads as TGTGCCAGCAGCCAGACATCAGGGGGCGTCCACGAGCAGTACTTC.

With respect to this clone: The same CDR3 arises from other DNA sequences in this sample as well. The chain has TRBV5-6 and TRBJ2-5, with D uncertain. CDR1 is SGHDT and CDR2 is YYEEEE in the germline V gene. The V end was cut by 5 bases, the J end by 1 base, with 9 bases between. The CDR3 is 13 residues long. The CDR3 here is CASSFVAQETQYF. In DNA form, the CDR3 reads TGTGCCAGCAGTTTCGTGGCCCAAGAGACCCAGTACTTC.

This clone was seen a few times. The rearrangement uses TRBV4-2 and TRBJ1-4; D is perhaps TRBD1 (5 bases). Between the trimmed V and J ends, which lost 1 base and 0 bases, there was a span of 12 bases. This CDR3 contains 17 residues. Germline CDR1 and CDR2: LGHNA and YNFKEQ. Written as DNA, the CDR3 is TGTGCCAGCAGCCAAGCCCAACAGGAAGCAACTAATGAAAAACTGTTTTTT. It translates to CASSQAQQEATNEKLFF.